The 25 T cell receptor beta chains listed next were all sequenced from one sample in a study of blood T cell repertoires in COVID-19. Here immunoSEQ multiplex PCR was the method, and the copy in TCRdb shows in-frame clones only, minus some. Among 220,000 or so clones listed, around four fifths were seen once. The sample consisted of peripheral blood. Receptors were obtained from a woman aged 80 or older with COVID-19, enrolled during active disease.

The rearrangement links TRBV19 to TRBJ1-1, with a weak D call TRBD1 (5 bases). Per the germline V gene, CDR1 is LNHDA and CDR2 is SQIVND (reference sequence). Trimming stripped 8 bases from V and 3 bases from J, with 13 bases between. The CDR3 length is 13 residues. CDR3 region: CASCRQSDTEAFF. In DNA form, the CDR3 reads TGTGCCAGTTGTAGACAGAGCGACACTGAAGCTTTCTTT.

Only one count was recorded for this clone. The J gene is TRBJ2-3, the V gene TRBV13; 11 nucleotides match TRBD2. Germline-derived CDR1 and CDR2 are PRHDT and FYEKMQ (reference sequence). The CDR3 totals 19 residues. With V trimmed by 6 bases and J by 0 bases, 14 bases remained unmatched. CDR3 in amino acids: CASSRAIAGGPQSTDTQYF. The DNA for the CDR3 is TGTGCCAGCAGTCGGGCCATAGCGGGGGGGCCCCAGAGCACAGATACGCAGTATTTT.

As concerns this clone: Other DNA sequences in the same sample also yield this CDR3. The chain employs TRBV5-1 and TRBJ1-1; 7 nucleotides line up with TRBD1. The CDR3 runs 14 residues. V was pared by 4 bases and J by 5 bases, with 8 bases of the junction left unmatched. The V gene's germline CDR1 is SGHRS and CDR2 YFSETQ. The CDR3 bases are TGCGCCAGCAGCAGGACAGGAGGAGGGACTGAAGCTTTCTTT. The encoded protein is CASSRTGGGTEAFF.

V usage is TRBV4-2 and J usage is TRBJ2-3; 9 bases line up with TRBD1. V shed 1 base and J 6 bases; nucleotides not matched to a gene: 8. CDR3 length: 16 amino acids. Germline V lookup: CDR1 LGHNA, CDR2 YNFKEQ. CDR3 in DNA: TGTGCCAGCAGCCAAGTCCGGGGACAGGGTCGGGATACGCAGTATTTT. Its protein is CASSQVRGQGRDTQYF.

The chain has TRBV27 and TRBJ1-1; 10 bases line up with TRBD1. The CDR3 loop spans 11 amino acids. V dropped 7 bases and J dropped 10; count of bases not matched to a gene: 3. CDR1 is MNHEY and CDR2 is SMNVEV in the germline V gene (reference sequence). The chain's CDR3 is CASNGQGGAFF. In DNA form, the CDR3 reads TGTGCCAGCAATGGACAGGGGGGAGCTTTCTTT.

This clone has only a few counts. The chain has TRBV7-2 and TRBJ2-7; 12 nucleotides match TRBD2. The CDR3 has 16 residues. V was pared by 4 bases and J by 0 bases, with 4 bases of the junction left unmatched. The V gene's germline CDR1 is SGHTA and CDR2 FQGNSA. The CDR3 region is CASSSGLAGPSYEQYF. The CDR3 bases are TGTGCCAGCAGCTCTGGACTAGCGGGACCCTCCTACGAGCAGTACTTC.

The chain couples TRBV4-1 to TRBJ2-5, with 12 bases fitting TRBD2. The germline CDR1 and CDR2 sequences are MGHRA and YSYEKL. J was trimmed by 4 bases and V by 5 bases; bases with no gene match: 5. The CDR3 totals 15 residues. The CDR3 sequence: CASSEPGLAGETQYF. The CDR3 coding sequence is TGCGCCAGCAGCGAACCGGGACTAGCGGGAGAGACCCAGTACTTC.

The CDR3 sequence: CASSLGGSYNEQFF. In DNA, the CDR3 is TGTGCCAGCAGCTTGGGAGGTTCCTACAATGAGCAGTTCTTC. This chain uses TRBV5-8 with TRBJ2-1; no reliable D call. The V end was cut by 0 bases, the J end by 1 base, with 5 bases between. Germline CDR1 and CDR2: SGHTS and YDEGEE. This CDR3 contains 14 residues.

The rearrangement uses TRBV9 and TRBJ2-3, with TRBD1 identical over 7 bases. In germline, CDR1 is SGDLS, CDR2 YYNGEE. The CDR3 sequence is 16 residues long. V gave up 3 bases and J gave up 0 bases; unmatched junction bases: 7. Written as DNA, the CDR3 is TGTGCCAGCAGCGGTAAACAGGGGATTAGCACAGATACGCAGTATTTT. Its translation is CASSGKQGISTDTQYF.

The chain recombines TRBV6-2 or TRBV6-3 with TRBJ1-5, with a tentative D call TRBD1 (5 bases). CDR3 length equals 12 residues. Germline assignment: CDR1 MNHEY and CDR2 SVGEGT. Trimming shortened V by 2 bases and J by 8 bases, and 7 bases separated the two germline ends. CDR3 in DNA: TGTGCCAGCAGTTACGGAGGGGAGCCCCAGCATTTT. This encodes CASSYGGEPQHF.

The genes are TRBV7-2 and TRBJ2-7, with TRBD2 matching 10 bases. Trimming took 4 bases from V and 5 from J; bases not matched to a gene: 8. From germline, CDR1 is SGHTA and CDR2 FQGNSA. CDR3 length: 15 amino acids. CDR3 residues: CASSSSSGSFNEQYF. CDR3 sequence (DNA): TGTGCCAGCAGCTCCTCTAGCGGGAGTTTCAACGAGCAGTACTTC.

This clone was observed a few times. The V and J genes are TRBV19 and TRBJ2-2; TRBD1 is a possible D gene (6 bases). CDR1 is LNHDA and CDR2 is SQIVND in the germline V gene (reference sequence). Trimming left V 5 bases short and J 5 bases short, with 18 bases between. This CDR3 spans 16 amino acids. The CDR3 nucleotides read TGTGCCAGTAGTTCCCCTTCAGGGGCCAGGACCGGGGAGCTGTTTTTT. As protein: CASSSPSGARTGELFF.

V gene TRBV7-8 combines with J gene TRBJ1-5, with D possibly TRBD1 on 6 matching bases. The CDR3 contains 15 residues. V lost 2 bases and J lost 3, with 11 bases in between. Germline-derived CDR1 and CDR2 are SGHVS and FQNEAQ. The CDR3 loop reads CASSLSTGPNQPQHF. CDR3 bases: TGTGCCAGCAGCTTATCTACAGGGCCCAATCAGCCCCAGCATTTT.

The V gene is TRBV19, the J gene TRBJ2-7, with 8 bases matching TRBD2. CDR1 is LNHDA and CDR2 is SQIVND in the germline V gene (reference sequence). CDR3 length equals 15 residues. The ends lost 10 bases at V and 2 bases at J; junction bases unmatched: 13. CDR3 in amino acids: CATSSLTGGTYEQYF. The CDR3 nucleotides read TGTGCCACCTCATCCCTAACGGGAGGGACCTACGAGCAGTACTTC.

The chain links TRBV28 to TRBJ2-1; 9 nucleotides align to TRBD2. The CDR3 sequence is 16 residues long. Germline V gene sequence: CDR1 MDHEN, CDR2 SYDVKM. Losses at the gene ends were 5 bases for V and 0 bases for J; bases not matched to a gene: 5. This CDR3 is CASSVYSGSSYNEQFF. In nucleotides, the CDR3 is TGTGCCAGCAGTGTTTATAGCGGGAGCTCCTACAATGAGCAGTTCTTC.

The V call is TRBV30, the J call TRBJ2-1, with TRBD1 matching over 9 bases. CDR3 length equals 19 residues. Unmatched junction bases numbered 17, after V lost 3 bases and J lost 2 bases. The V gene's germline CDR1 is GTSNPN and CDR2 SVGIG (reference sequence). The CDR3 DNA is TGTGCCTGGAGGATTACCACAGGGGGCGCACCTTCGCCCTACAATGAGCAGTTCTTC. Its translation is CAWRITTGGAPSPYNEQFF.

The chain employs TRBV19 and TRBJ1-1, with 9 nucleotides matching TRBD1. CDR3 length equals 19 residues. V dropped 4 bases and J dropped 0; count of bases not matched to a gene: 15. Germline V CDR1 and CDR2: LNHDA, SQIVND (reference sequence). The CDR3 bases are TGTGCCAGTAGTAAAGAACAGGGGGCCGCCCACTTAATGAACACTGAAGCTTTCTTT. The encoded protein is CASSKEQGAAHLMNTEAFF.

J is TRBJ2-3 and V is TRBV3-1 (or the pseudogene TRBV3-2); D ambiguous. This CDR3 is built from 14 residues. V was pared by 2 bases and J by 2 bases, with 8 bases between. Germline CDR1 reads LGHDT; CDR2 reads YNNKEL (reference sequence). The CDR3 here is CASSQSRVTDTQYF. Written as DNA, the CDR3 is TGTGCCAGCAGCCAATCCCGGGTCACAGATACGCAGTATTTT.

The chain uses TRBV24-1 and TRBJ2-2; 7 nucleotides match TRBD2. Trimming cost V 4 bases and J 6 bases; bases outside gene matches: 16. CDR1 is KGHDR and CDR2 is SFDVKD in the germline V gene. This CDR3 comprises 18 residues. DNA of the CDR3: TGTGCCACCAGTGACTCAAAGACCGAGGGGACTATCGCCGGGGAGCTGTTTTTT. Translating gives CATSDSKTEGTIAGELFF.

The chain recombines TRBV18 with TRBJ1-4, with D tentatively TRBD1 (6 bases). Germline V gene data show CDR1 as KGHSH and CDR2 as LQKENI. CDR3 length equals 15 residues. The V end was cut by 1 base, the J end by 4 bases, with 10 bases between. The CDR3 DNA is TGTGCCAGCTCACCACGGCGACAGGTTAATGAAAAACTGTTTTTT. Translating gives CASSPRRQVNEKLFF. Based on the CDR3 plus reference TRBV18 and TRBJ1-4, the full variable domain is NAGVMQNPRHLVRRRGQEARLRCSPMKGHSHVYWYRQLPEEGLKFMVYLQKENIIDESGMPKERFSAEFPKEGPSILRIQQVVRGDSAAYFCASSPRRQVNEKLFFGSGTQLSVL.

The chain has TRBV12-3 or TRBV12-4 and TRBJ2-7; maybe TRBD2 (6 bases). Trimming cost V 3 bases and J 4 bases, with 7 bases left between them. This CDR3 spans 12 amino acids. The CDR3 sequence: CASSLEGYEQYF. The CDR3 DNA is TGTGCCAGCAGTTTGGAGGGGTACGAGCAGTACTTC.

This rearrangement joins TRBV12-3 or TRBV12-4 to TRBJ1-1; TRBD1 matches 9 bases. There are 13 residues in the CDR3. The V and J ends lost 4 bases and 3 bases, in that order; junction bases with no gene match: 0. The CDR3 is CASSWDRDTEAFF. The CDR3 nucleotides read TGTGCCAGCAGTTGGGACAGGGACACTGAAGCTTTCTTT.

The J gene is TRBJ2-2, the V gene TRBV2; D perhaps matches TRBD2 (6 bases). Germline V gene lookup returns CDR1 SNHLY and CDR2 FYNNEI. This CDR3 region has 14 residues. V lost 8 bases, J lost 4 bases, and 14 bases lay in between. The DNA for the CDR3 is TGTGCCAGCGCCCTAGCGCGATCCACCGGGGAGCTGTTTTTT. Translation: CASALARSTGELFF. Looking up the rest from reference TRBV2 and TRBJ2-2 gives the full variable domain: EPEVTQTPSHQVTQMGQEVILRCVPISNHLYFYWYRQILGQKVEFLVSFYNNEISEKSEIFDDQFSVERPDGSNFTLKIRSTKLEDSAMYFCASALARSTGELFFGEGSRLTVL.

The rearrangement uses TRBV3-1 (or the pseudogene TRBV3-2) and TRBJ1-2, with TRBD1 as a possible D gene (6 bases). Trimming shortened V by 1 base and J by 4 bases, and 13 bases separated the two germline ends. The CDR3 loop spans 15 amino acids. The V gene's germline CDR1 is LGHDT and CDR2 YNNKEL (reference sequence). CDR3 region: CASSQAGQLIYGYTF. The DNA for the CDR3 is TGTGCCAGCAGCCAAGCCGGACAGTTAATCTATGGCTACACCTTC.

The gene calls are TRBV6-2 or TRBV6-3 and TRBJ2-7; tentatively, D is TRBD1 (5 bases). The CDR3 runs to 13 residues. The V end lost 5 bases, the J end lost 3 bases, and 11 bases lay between the germline ends. Germline values: CDR1 MNHEY, CDR2 SVGEGT. The CDR3 DNA reads as TGTGCCAGCAGTCCGCAGGGTGTCTACGAGCAGTACTTC. This sequence encodes CASSPQGVYEQYF.